This TCR beta chain is drawn from a study of blood T cells in healthy people across ages. Note on this clonotype: Its antigen is undetermined.

Study-level points and caveats: It was not possible, with unsorted PBMCs, to conclusively compare naive and antigen-experienced cells.

PCR was performed a second time for about 7 to 12 cycles using a sample-barcoded 5' primer and a J-beta primer mix. TCRdb called the 5' RACE reads again in MiXCR, with one record for every CDR3 protein. The sample has 1.5 million to 2 million distinct CDR3 sequences, roughly 30% seen once. The sequence was obtained from a woman aged 25 to 39 in good health. The source material was blood.

The CDR3 sequence: CASSLMSVTQYF. Here the CDR3 DNA reads TGTGCCAGCAGCTTAATGAGCGTGACCCAGTACTTC. This rearrangement joins TRBV7-2 to TRBJ2-5; D gene uncertain. Germline-derived CDR1 and CDR2 are SGHTA and FQGNSA. V lost 2 bases, J lost 7 bases, and 8 bases lay in between. This CDR3 has 12 amino acids. Filled out from reference TRBV7-2 and TRBJ2-5, the complete variable domain reads GAGVSQSPSNKVTEKGKDVELRCDPISGHTALYWYRQSLGQGLEFLIYFQGNSAPDKSGLPSDRFSAERTGGSVSTLTIQRTQQEDSAVYLCASSLMSVTQYFGPGTRLLVL.